This is a list of T cell receptor beta chains from one sample in a study of control samples from healthy donors and cancer patients. Using immunoSEQ multiplex PCR, the repertoire was profiled, and TCRdb retains in-frame clones only, with some absent. Here the sample spans some 110,000 clones, about 83% being singletons. The sample taken for sequencing was blood. The receptors stem from a woman aged 45-65 years in good health. The CDR3 runs from the conserved cysteine through the conserved F or W. Each record gives: J gene, CDR3 length, D gene, clone size, V gene, CDR3 DNA, CDR3 protein. A D gene is named only where the DNA matches it firmly. Not every row has a clone size; where given, it reads once, few, many or a size class.

>TRBJ2-3|15|TRBD2|NA|TRBV11-2
TGTGCCAGCAGCCGCATAGCGGGAGACACAGATACGCAGTATTTT
CASSRIAGDTDTQYF
>TRBJ1-2|15|NA|NA|TRBV19
TGTGCCAGTAGTAAAACGCCCCGGGACAAATATGGCTACACCTTC
CASSKTPRDKYGYTF
>TRBJ2-1|15|TRBD2|NA|TRBV7-3
TGTGCCAGCAGCTCAAGCGGGGCTCTTTACAATGAGCAGTTCTTC
CASSSSGALYNEQFF
>TRBJ2-7|14|TRBD1|NA|TRBV15
TGTGCCACCAGCAGAGGGGGACAGGGAGGGGAGCAGTACTTC
CATSRGGQGGEQYF
>TRBJ1-5|15|NA|NA|TRBV6-5
TGTGCCAGCAGCTCTGAGGGATATAGCAATCAGCCCCAGCATTTT
CASSSEGYSNQPQHF
>TRBJ2-2|13|NA|NA|TRBV9
TGTGCCAGCAGCGTAGTGACGGACGGGGAGCTGTTTTTT
CASSVVTDGELFF
>TRBJ2-1|17|NA|NA|TRBV12-1
TGTGCCAGCAGCTTTGGCCCTACCCCGTGGTCCTACAATGAGCAGTTCTTC
CASSFGPTPWSYNEQFF
>TRBJ1-2|14|TRBD1|once|TRBV6-5
TGTGCCAGCAGGACAGGGTCCCTAGGCTATGGCTACACCTTC
CASRTGSLGYGYTF
>TRBJ1-1|13|NA|NA|TRBV19
TGTGCCACTTGGGGGGTGGGATACACTGAAGCTTTCTTT
CATWGVGYTEAFF
>TRBJ1-5|16|NA|NA|TRBV2
TGTGCCAGCACCTTCCGCGCGGGAATGGGGAATCAGCCCCAGCATTTT
CASTFRAGMGNQPQHF
>TRBJ2-3|16|TRBD2|few|TRBV4-2
TGTGCCAGCAGCCAGTCCCTAGCGGGTTACACAGATACGCAGTATTTT
CASSQSLAGYTDTQYF
>TRBJ1-1|16|TRBD1|NA|TRBV3-1/TRBV3-2
TGTGCCAGCAGCCAGAGATCGACAGGGGGTGTCACTGAAGCTTTCTTT
CASSQRSTGGVTEAFF
>TRBJ2-1|13|NA|NA|TRBV5-1
TGCGCCAGCAGCTTGGCAGGGAACGATGAGCAGTTCTTC
CASSLAGNDEQFF
>TRBJ2-1|12|TRBD1|NA|TRBV9
TGTGCCAGCAGCGTAGACAGGGGTGAGCAGTTCTTC
CASSVDRGEQFF
>TRBJ2-5|13|NA|NA|TRBV7-8
TGTGCCAGCAGCAAAACAGGGCCCGAGACCCAGTACTTC
CASSKTGPETQYF
>TRBJ1-2|13|TRBD1|NA|TRBV27
TGTGCCAGCAGTCCCGGACAGGGGTATGGCTACACCTTC
CASSPGQGYGYTF
>TRBJ2-5|13|TRBD2|few|TRBV12-3/TRBV12-4
TGTGCCAGCAGTTTTGGGGGGGAAGAGACCCAGTACTTC
CASSFGGEETQYF
>TRBJ2-5|15|NA|NA|TRBV24-1
TGTGCCACCAGTGATTCAACGACGGGCCAAGAGACCCAGTACTTC
CATSDSTTGQETQYF
>TRBJ1-1|17|NA|NA|TRBV5-1
TGCGCCAGCAGCTTGGGGGACTCCGGGCCCTGGAACACTGAAGCTTTCTTT
CASSLGDSGPWNTEAFF
>TRBJ2-7|15|NA|NA|TRBV7-9
TGTGCCAGCAGCTTAGGAGTGGCATTAATTCCCGAGCAGTACTTC
CASSLGVALIPEQYF
>TRBJ1-1|13|NA|few|TRBV7-8
TGTGCCAGCAGCTTAGGAGGGGAGGGGGTGGCTTTCTTT
CASSLGGEGVAFF
>TRBJ2-6|16|NA|NA|TRBV4-3
TGCGCCAGCAGCCAAGAGGGACACTCTGGGGCCAACGTCCTGACTTTC
CASSQEGHSGANVLTF
>TRBJ2-2|15|TRBD2|many|TRBV4-1
TGCGCCAGCAGCCCGAGCGGGACGAACACCGGGGAGCTGTTTTTT
CASSPSGTNTGELFF
>TRBJ2-2|14|TRBD1|NA|TRBV7-8
TGTGCCAGCAGCTCGGGACAGGGATCTGGGGAGCTGTTTTTT
CASSSGQGSGELFF
>TRBJ2-5|14|NA|NA|TRBV4-3
TGCGCCAGCAGCCAAGGGACACGACAAGAGACCCAGTACTTC
CASSQGTRQETQYF
>TRBJ1-2|17|TRBD1|NA|TRBV28
TGTGCCAGCAGCGTATCCCCATCGGGACAGGGAGCAAGCGGCTACACCTTC
CASSVSPSGQGASGYTF
>TRBJ2-7|14|TRBD2|many|TRBV24-1
TGTGCCACCAGTCGGGGGACTAGCGGGGCCGAGCAGTACTTC
CATSRGTSGAEQYF
>TRBJ2-1|14|NA|NA|TRBV5-1
TGCGCCAGCAGGCAGCTCGGCGACAGCTTTAAGCAGTTCTTC
CASRQLGDSFKQFF
>TRBJ1-3|16|NA|once|TRBV19
TGTGCCAGTTCTCCGTATCGTCCCGGCCTCGGATACACCATATATTTT
CASSPYRPGLGYTIYF
>TRBJ1-1|14|NA|NA|TRBV7-2
TGTGCCAGCAGCTGGCGACAGGTAAACACTGAAGCTTTCTTT
CASSWRQVNTEAFF
>TRBJ1-1|15|TRBD1|NA|TRBV19
TGTGCCAGTAGTAAGTACAGGGGGCATGACACTGAAGCTTTCTTT
CASSKYRGHDTEAFF